This record concerns one T cell receptor (beta chain) sequence. The sample originates from a study of blood T cell repertoires in COVID-19. In the study overall: Sample material is recorded as cDNA or gDNA derived from T cells, B-cell-depleted T cells, or PBMCs.

Sequenced by immunoSEQ multiplex PCR; TCRdb stores in-frame clones only, minus some. Of approximately 97,000 clones in the sample, about 85% were seen once. V was clipped by 5 bases and J by 4 bases; unmatched bases: 14. The CDR3 has 17 amino acids. The germline gives CDR1 SGHVS, CDR2 FQNEAQ. This TCR derives from a man older than 75 with acute or convalescent COVID-19. Sequencing input: peripheral blood. The gene calls are TRBV7-8 and TRBJ2-7, with TRBD2 matching over 10 bases. CDR3 sequence: CASSLTGWASGSYEQYF. The DNA for the CDR3 is TGTGCCAGCAGCCTCACAGGCTGGGCTAGCGGGAGTTACGAGCAGTACTTC.